These 5 T cell receptor beta chains were sequenced from one sample in a study of blood T cells in healthy people across ages. The use of a sample-barcoded 5' primer and a J-beta primer mix characterized a second PCR of about 7 to 12 cycles. TCRdb called the 5' RACE reads again in MiXCR, with one record for every CDR3 protein. In the table there are some 690,000 distinct CDR3 sequences, approximately 22% of which are singletons. Sample: blood. The source is a man between 65 and 85 years old in good health.

This rearrangement joins TRBV5-1 to TRBJ2-5; 9 nucleotides agree with TRBD2. The CDR3 sequence is 17 residues long. V lost 3 bases to trimming and J lost 6 bases; unmatched junction nucleotides: 15. The germline gives CDR1 SGHRS, CDR2 YFSETQ. The CDR3: CASSSGSSSGIPKTQYF. Written as DNA, the CDR3 is TGCGCCAGCAGCTCCGGCTCCTCTAGCGGGATCCCGAAGACCCAGTACTTC.

This clonotype was observed many times. This chain connects TRBV29-1 to TRBJ2-3, with 9 bases aligning to TRBD2. The CDR3 has 11 amino acids. CDR1 and CDR2 (germline): SQVTM, ANQGSEA. The CDR3 DNA follows: TGCAGTAGCGGGGGCGCAGATACGCAGTATTTT. Residues: CSSGGADTQYF.

This clonotype was seen more than once but under ten times. The missing conserved phenylalanine or tryptophan at the end of this CDR3 makes a read error likely. The CDR3 nucleotides are TGTGCCAGCAGCATACAGGGAGGGGAGGGAAACATTCAGTACCTC. It translates to CASSIQGGEGNIQYL. This chain joins TRBV7-2 and TRBJ2-4, with D possibly matching TRBD2 (7 bases). With 5 bases removed from V and 6 bases from J, the gap between germline ends came to 17 bases. The CDR3 totals 15 residues. The germline V gene encodes CDR1 SGHTA and CDR2 FQGNSA.

The table lists this clonotype with a few counts. The CDR3 spells CASSLASGELFF. The CDR3, as DNA: TGTGCCAGCAGCTTAGCGTCCGGGGAGCTGTTTTTT. The chain has TRBV7-9 and TRBJ2-2; D is uncertain. The CDR3 consists of 12 residues. Germline assignment: CDR1 SEHNR and CDR2 FQNEAQ (reference sequence). The germline V and J ends were trimmed by 0 bases and 6 bases, with 2 bases remaining between them.

CDR3 nucleotide sequence: TGTGCCAGCAGCTTCGCCGGGGGACTTGGGACCCAGTACTTC. Protein: CASSFAGGLGTQYF. The chain combines TRBV7-9 with TRBJ2-5; tentatively, D is TRBD2 (6 bases). The germline V and J ends were trimmed by 3 bases and 7 bases, with 15 bases remaining between them. Per germline, CDR1 SEHNR and CDR2 FQNEAQ (reference sequence). The CDR3 is 14 amino acids.